The next 21 T cell receptor beta chains were all read from a single sample in a study of tumor-infiltrating lymphocytes in localized non-small cell lung cancer. The protocol was immunoSEQ multiplex PCR, while the TCRdb copy is restricted to in-frame clones and leaves out a portion. This table has roughly 20,000 clones, about 80% appearing once. The sequencing sample was made of lung tumor tissue. All receptors come from a human donor with non-small cell lung cancer.

The chain joins TRBV18 to TRBJ1-2; 9 positions match TRBD1. The CDR3 has 15 amino acids. V trimming: 4 bases; J trimming: 2 bases; junction bases outside the gene matches: 5. CDR1 and CDR2 (germline): KGHSH, LQKENI. The CDR3 DNA reads TGTGCCAGCTCACAATCCGGGACAGGGAACTATGGCTACACCTTC. Its translation is CASSQSGTGNYGYTF.

V usage is TRBV19 and J usage is TRBJ2-7; perhaps TRBD1 as D (6 bases). CDR1 and CDR2 from the germline V gene are LNHDA and SQIVND (reference sequence). Trimming cost V 1 base and J 3 bases, with 10 bases left between them. The CDR3 is 14 residues long. The CDR3 DNA reads as TGTGCCAGTAGTATAGCAGGGGCCAACTACGAGCAGTACTTC. Encoded protein: CASSIAGANYEQYF.

This clone was found once. V gene TRBV27 combines with J gene TRBJ2-1; 16 bases fit TRBD2. The CDR3 extends over 17 amino acids. Trimming removed 1 base from V and 8 bases from J; junction bases left unmatched: 5. CDR1 and CDR2 from the germline V gene are MNHEY and SMNVEV (reference sequence). For the CDR3, the DNA is TGTGCCAGCAGTTTATATCGGGGACTAGCGGGAGGGGATGAGCAGTTCTTC. It encodes CASSLYRGLAGGDEQFF.

The CDR3 nucleotides are TGCGCCAGCAGCCCTTCACGGACTAGCGGGAGTTACAATGAGCAGTTCTTC. Its protein is CASSPSRTSGSYNEQFF. The chain employs TRBV5-1 and TRBJ2-1; 13 nucleotides match TRBD2. CDR3 length: 17 amino acids. The V gene's germline CDR1 is SGHRS and CDR2 YFSETQ. V shed 4 bases and J 4 bases; nucleotides not matched to a gene: 8.

The chain uses TRBV28 and TRBJ1-1, with D possibly being TRBD1 (5 bases). The CDR3 spans 14 residues. Germline CDR1 and CDR2: MDHEN and SYDVKM. Deletions cut 1 base from V and 7 bases from J, with 13 bases between. This CDR3 reads CASSLYSRGFEAFF. The CDR3, as DNA: TGTGCCAGCAGTTTATATTCTAGGGGTTTTGAAGCTTTCTTT.

This chain uses TRBV5-1 with TRBJ2-7; 9 bases fit TRBD1. The CDR3 sequence is 14 residues long. Per germline, CDR1 SGHRS and CDR2 YFSETQ. V dropped 0 bases and J dropped 6; count of bases not matched to a gene: 4. The CDR3 sequence: CASSLEGTGSEQYF. CDR3 in DNA: TGCGCCAGCAGCTTGGAGGGGACAGGGTCCGAGCAGTACTTC.

Only one count was recorded for this clone. The V call is TRBV5-1, the J call TRBJ1-2; 10 bases are a match to TRBD1. The V gene end was trimmed by 0 bases and the J gene end by 3 bases; junction bases not matched to a gene: 5. The CDR3 sequence is 16 residues long. CDR1 is SGHRS and CDR2 is YFSETQ in the germline V gene. The CDR3 coding sequence is TGCGCCAGCAGCTTGGGGACAGGGGGTTCCTACTATGGCTACACCTTC. Its protein is CASSLGTGGSYYGYTF.

J is TRBJ2-5 and V is TRBV7-8, with D perhaps TRBD2 (6 bases). CDR1 and CDR2 from the germline V gene are SGHVS and FQNEAQ. CDR3 length equals 14 residues. V was trimmed by 5 bases and J by 5 bases, leaving 15 bases between them. The CDR3 DNA reads as TGTGCCAGCAGCAGGGACTCCCAGCGGGAGACCCAGTACTTC. Amino acids: CASSRDSQRETQYF.

This clone was seen only a few times. The CDR3 DNA sequence: TGCAGCGGTTGGTGGGGACACCCTAACTATGGCTACACCTTC. Translation gives CSGWWGHPNYGYTF. This chain joins TRBV29-1 and TRBJ1-2, with D possibly being TRBD1 (6 bases). Germline values: CDR1 SQVTM, CDR2 ANQGSEA. V gave up 7 bases and J gave up 0 bases, with 15 bases separating them. The CDR3 runs to 14 residues. Together with reference TRBV29-1 and TRBJ1-2, the CDR3 gives the full variable domain: SAVISQKPSRDICQRGTSLTIQCQVDSQVTMMFWYRQQPGQSLTLIATANQGSEATYESGFVIDKFPISRPNLTFSTLTVSNMSPEDSSIYLCSGWWGHPNYGYTFGSGTRLTVV.

V usage is TRBV4-2 and J usage is TRBJ1-3; D not certain. V was clipped by 0 bases and J by 4 bases, with 13 bases between them. CDR1 is LGHNA and CDR2 is YNFKEQ in the germline V gene. The CDR3 has 16 residues. The CDR3 nucleotides read TGTGCCAGCAGCCAAGATCTGTCGGCGAGGGGAAACACCATATATTTT. It is translated as CASSQDLSARGNTIYF.

The chain uses TRBV5-1 and TRBJ2-1, with D perhaps TRBD2 (5 bases). This CDR3 is built from 17 residues. Trimming shortened V by 0 bases and J by 0 bases, and 13 bases separated the two germline ends. Germline V gene data show CDR1 as SGHRS and CDR2 as YFSETQ. This CDR3 is CASSLAATGSSYNEQFF. The CDR3 nucleotides are TGCGCCAGCAGCTTGGCCGCAACGGGAAGCTCCTACAATGAGCAGTTCTTC. The whole variable domain, filled in from reference TRBV5-1 and TRBJ2-1, reads KAGVTQTPRYLIKTRGQQVTLSCSPISGHRSVSWYQQTPGQGLQFLFEYFSETQRNKGNFPGRFSGRQFSNSRSEMNVSTLELGDSALYLCASSLAATGSSYNEQFFGPGTRLTVL.

The rearrangement links TRBV5-4 to TRBJ2-5, with D possibly TRBD1 on 6 matching bases. Trimming cost V 2 bases and J 2 bases, with 10 bases left between them. CDR3 length: 14 amino acids. The germline gives CDR1 SGHNT, CDR2 YYREEE (reference sequence). The DNA for the CDR3 is TGTGCCAGCAGCTTACAGGGTACACAAGAGACCCAGTACTTC. Encoded protein: CASSLQGTQETQYF.

This clone was detected a few times. This chain links TRBV6-1 with TRBJ2-7; 9 bases agree with TRBD1. The CDR3 has 16 residues. The ends lost 2 bases at V and 6 bases at J; junction bases unmatched: 11. CDR1 MNHNS and CDR2 SASEGT come from the germline V gene. DNA for the CDR3: TGTGCCAGCAGTGAAAAGGGACAGGGACAAAGAGCCGAGCAGTACTTC. Translating it yields CASSEKGQGQRAEQYF.

The CDR3 DNA sequence: TGCAGCGTTGAGACTAGCGGGGGGGGAGGGTACAATGAGCAGTTCTTC. Protein: CSVETSGGGGYNEQFF. This chain joins TRBV29-1 and TRBJ2-1; 14 bases fit TRBD2. From germline, CDR1 is SQVTM and CDR2 ANQGSEA. J was trimmed by 4 bases and V by 3 bases; bases with no gene match: 5. The CDR3 length is 16 residues.

V usage is TRBV7-2 and J usage is TRBJ2-2, with 8 bases matching TRBD1. The CDR3 loop spans 16 amino acids. V was clipped by 4 bases and J by 4 bases; unmatched bases: 8. The V gene's germline CDR1 is SGHTA and CDR2 FQGNSA. CDR3 sequence: CASSSGQGALTGELFF. CDR3 DNA sequence: TGTGCCAGCAGCTCAGGACAGGGAGCCCTCACCGGGGAGCTGTTTTTT.

The V and J genes are TRBV27 and TRBJ1-3, with D unclear. Germline CDR1 reads MNHEY; CDR2 reads SMNVEV (reference sequence). V lost 5 bases to trimming and J lost 0 bases, with 11 bases between them. The CDR3 extends over 15 amino acids. In DNA, the CDR3 is TGTGCCAGCAGTAACTACCCTGTCTCTGGAAACACCATATATTTT. It yields the protein CASSNYPVSGNTIYF.

This chain connects TRBV2 to TRBJ1-1, with D unclear. The V gene lost 4 bases and the J gene lost 2 bases, with 8 bases spanning the gap. Germline CDR1 reads SNHLY; CDR2 reads FYNNEI. The CDR3 is 13 residues long. The CDR3 here is CASSVSHNTEAFF. CDR3 DNA: TGTGCCAGCAGTGTGTCTCATAACACTGAAGCTTTCTTT.

The rearrangement joins TRBV29-1 to TRBJ2-5; 9 nucleotides agree with TRBD1. With V trimmed by 4 bases and J by 3 bases, 0 bases remained unmatched. The length of the CDR3 is 12 residues. CDR1 and CDR2 from the germline V gene are SQVTM and ANQGSEA. The CDR3 loop is CSVGTGEETQYF. CDR3 nucleotide sequence: TGCAGCGTTGGGACAGGGGAAGAGACCCAGTACTTC. The complete variable domain, with remaining parts taken from reference TRBV29-1 and TRBJ2-5, reads SAVISQKPSRDICQRGTSLTIQCQVDSQVTMMFWYRQQPGQSLTLIATANQGSEATYESGFVIDKFPISRPNLTFSTLTVSNMSPEDSSIYLCSVGTGEETQYFGPGTRLLVL.

V gene TRBV6-5 combines with J gene TRBJ1-1, with D perhaps matching TRBD1 (5 bases). Trimming removed 2 bases from V and 4 bases from J, with 8 bases in between. Germline CDR1 MNHEY, CDR2 SVGAGI. This CDR3 is built from 13 residues. CDR3 amino acids: CASSYLGGTEAFF. In DNA, the CDR3 is TGTGCCAGCAGTTACCTTGGGGGCACTGAAGCTTTCTTT.

This rearrangement joins TRBV18 to TRBJ2-3; D might be TRBD1 or TRBD2, each matching 6 bases. The germline V and J ends were trimmed by 1 base and 5 bases, with 16 bases remaining between them. Germline CDR1 reads KGHSH; CDR2 reads LQKENI. The CDR3 is made up of 16 amino acids. The CDR3 loop reads CASSPRGARQGDTQYF. The CDR3 DNA sequence: TGTGCCAGCTCACCACGGGGGGCCCGCCAAGGAGATACGCAGTATTTT.

The chain uses TRBV18 and TRBJ2-2, with TRBD1 matching over 8 bases. CDR1 KGHSH and CDR2 LQKENI come from the germline V gene. Trimming cost V 3 bases and J 5 bases; bases outside gene matches: 8. This CDR3 region has 16 residues. CDR3 sequence reads: CASSPGQGGMTGELFF. DNA for the CDR3: TGTGCCAGCTCACCCGGACAGGGTGGTATGACCGGGGAGCTGTTTTTT.